Following are 9 T cell receptor beta chains from one sample sequenced in a study of T cells in Graves' hyperthyroidism and ophthalmopathy. Amplification yielded TCR beta CDR3 regions, with RNA transcripts as the source. Using the HTBI primer set, a first-round RT-PCR was run on the TCR CDR3. TCRdb called the multiplex PCR reads again in MiXCR, with one record for every CDR3 protein. The table records roughly 93,000 distinct CDR3 sequences, roughly 49% of them present only once. The sample comprised blood. These receptors were collected from a woman between 40 and 55 years old with Graves' hyperthyroidism.

The chain is built from TRBV5-4 and TRBJ1-1; tentative D call: TRBD1 (6 bases). V lost 4 bases and J lost 1, with 11 bases in between. The CDR3 runs to 14 residues. Germline loops: CDR1 SGHNT, CDR2 YYREEE (reference sequence). The CDR3 spells CASSGGRGNTEAFF. The CDR3 DNA sequence: TGTGCCAGCAGCGGGGGCAGGGGGAACACTGAAGCTTTCTTT.

V usage is TRBV20-1 and J usage is TRBJ2-2, with 10 bases lining up with TRBD2. With V trimmed by 6 bases and J by 4 bases, 8 bases remained unmatched. CDR1 is DFQATT and CDR2 is SNEGSKA in the germline V gene (reference sequence). The CDR3 contains 15 residues. CDR3 residues: CSATSGMGITGELFF. CDR3 bases: TGCAGTGCCACTAGCGGGATGGGCATCACCGGGGAGCTGTTTTTT.

Points on this clonotype: A junction end diverges from the germline sequence, so it may reflect a read error. The chain carries TRBV12-3 or TRBV12-4 and TRBJ1-2; 8 nucleotides line up with TRBD1. The CDR3 is made up of 10 amino acids. The CDR3: CASRGTGYSF. The CDR3, as DNA: TGTGCCAGCAGGGGGACAGGTTACTCCTTC.

This clonotype showed up many times. The gene calls are TRBV6-5 and TRBJ2-7; 8 positions agree with TRBD1. V lost 1 base and J lost 3; bases outside the gene matches: 8. Germline V CDR1 and CDR2: MNHEY, SVGAGI. The CDR3 extends over 16 amino acids. As DNA, the CDR3 is TGTGCCAGCAGTTACTTTGTGGCAGGGGGCAACTACGAGCAGTACTTC. The encoded protein is CASSYFVAGGNYEQYF.

A note on this clonotype: Sequence at one end of the junction differs from germline and may be a read error. The J gene is TRBJ1-4, the V gene TRBV7-9, with D possibly being TRBD1 (5 bases). The CDR3 length is 14 residues. The germline V gene encodes CDR1 SEHNR and CDR2 FQNEAQ (reference sequence). This CDR3 reads CASSQGAGYEKLSF. CDR3 coding DNA: TGTGCCAGCAGCCAAGGGGCAGGTTACGAAAAACTGTCTTTT.

V is TRBV10-3 and J is TRBJ1-4; the D gene is possibly TRBD1 (5 bases). Germline V gene lookup returns CDR1 ENHRY and CDR2 SYGVKD. The ends were cut back, 4 bases at V and 6 bases at J, with 18 bases in the middle. This CDR3 has 16 residues. Here the CDR3 reads CAISAAGHEVDEKLFF. The CDR3 coding sequence is TGTGCCATCAGTGCGGCCGGACATGAGGTTGATGAAAAACTGTTTTTT.

The chain recombines TRBV4-1 with TRBJ1-1; unclear D gene. V lost 0 bases and J lost 5, with 10 bases in between. CDR1 is MGHRA and CDR2 is YSYEKL in the germline V gene. This CDR3 has 14 residues. This chain's CDR3 is CASSQDGEGTEAFF. CDR3 bases: TGCGCCAGCAGCCAAGATGGGGAGGGAACTGAAGCTTTCTTT.

The chain employs TRBV7-8 and TRBJ1-6; D call uncertain. This CDR3 contains 13 residues. Germline V gene sequence: CDR1 SGHVS, CDR2 FQNEAQ. Trimming shortened V by 0 bases and J by 9 bases, and 6 bases separated the two germline ends. The CDR3 loop reads CASSLAGSSPLHF. The CDR3, as DNA: TGTGCCAGCAGCTTAGCGGGGAGTTCACCCCTCCACTTT.

V usage is TRBV6-5 and J usage is TRBJ2-7; the D is unclear. This CDR3 has 13 amino acids. Germline CDR1 MNHEY, CDR2 SVGAGI. V lost 3 bases to trimming and J lost 9 bases, with 15 bases between them. The CDR3 DNA reads as TGTGCCAGCAGTTATGGCAGCGTCCACGGGCAGTACTTC. The encoded protein is CASSYGSVHGQYF.